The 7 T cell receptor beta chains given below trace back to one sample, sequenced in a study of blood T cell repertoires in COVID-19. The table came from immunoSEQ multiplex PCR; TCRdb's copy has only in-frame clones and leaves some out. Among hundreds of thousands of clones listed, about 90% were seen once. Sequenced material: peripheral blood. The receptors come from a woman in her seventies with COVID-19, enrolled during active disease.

This chain's CDR3 is CASSIGTGGIYGYTF. In nucleotides, the CDR3 is TGTGCCAGCAGCATAGGGACAGGGGGGATCTATGGCTACACCTTC. The rearrangement joins TRBV5-6 to TRBJ1-2; 11 nucleotides agree with TRBD1. This CDR3 region has 15 residues. Looked up from germline, CDR1 is SGHDT and CDR2 is YYEEEE. V shed 4 bases and J 4 bases; nucleotides not matched to a gene: 6. Complete variable domain (other parts from reference TRBV5-6 and TRBJ1-2): DAGVTQSPTHLIKTRGQQVTLRCSPKSGHDTVSWYQQALGQGPQFIFQYYEEEERQRGNFPDRFSGHQFPNYSSELNVNALLLGDSALYLCASSIGTGGIYGYTFGSGTRLTVV.

In nucleotides, the CDR3 is TGTGCCAGCAGTCAGAGGACAGGTGGTGGCTACACCTTC. Protein: CASSQRTGGGYTF. The chain uses TRBV6-5 and TRBJ1-2; TRBD1 agrees at 7 bases. Germline V gene lookup returns CDR1 MNHEY and CDR2 SVGAGI. The V and J ends lost 5 bases and 7 bases, in that order; junction bases with no gene match: 7. There are 13 residues in the CDR3.

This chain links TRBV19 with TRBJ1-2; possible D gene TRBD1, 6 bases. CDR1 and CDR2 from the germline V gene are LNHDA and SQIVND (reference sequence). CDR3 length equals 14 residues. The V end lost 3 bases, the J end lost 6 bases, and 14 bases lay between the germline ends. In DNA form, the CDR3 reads TGTGCCAGTAGTATCCAACAGGGATACCATGGCTACACCTTC. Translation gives CASSIQQGYHGYTF. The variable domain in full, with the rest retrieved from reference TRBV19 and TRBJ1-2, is DGGITQSPKYLFRKEGQNVTLSCEQNLNHDAMYWYRQDPGQGLRLIYYSQIVNDFQKGDIAEGYSVSREKKESFPLTVTSAQKNPTAFYLCASSIQQGYHGYTFGSGTRLTVV.

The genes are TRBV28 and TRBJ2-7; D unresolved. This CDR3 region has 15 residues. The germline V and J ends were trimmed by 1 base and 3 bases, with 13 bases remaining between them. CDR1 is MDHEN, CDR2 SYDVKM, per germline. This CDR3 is CASSLSVTQFYEQYF. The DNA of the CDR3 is TGTGCCAGCAGTTTATCTGTTACACAGTTCTACGAGCAGTACTTC.

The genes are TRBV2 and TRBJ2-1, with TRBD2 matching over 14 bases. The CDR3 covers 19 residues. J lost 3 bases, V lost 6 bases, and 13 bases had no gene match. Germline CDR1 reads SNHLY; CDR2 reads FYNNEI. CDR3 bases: TGTGCCAGCAGCGAAAAGGGGGGGACTAGCGGGAGCTACTACAATGAGCAGTTCTTC. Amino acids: CASSEKGGTSGSYYNEQFF.

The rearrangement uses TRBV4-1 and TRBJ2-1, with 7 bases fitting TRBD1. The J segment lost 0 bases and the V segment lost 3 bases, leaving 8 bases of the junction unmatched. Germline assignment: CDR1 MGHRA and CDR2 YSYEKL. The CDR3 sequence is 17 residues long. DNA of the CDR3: TGCGCCAGCAGCCACGGCCTCAGGGGGAGCTCCTACAATGAGCAGTTCTTC. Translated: CASSHGLRGSSYNEQFF.

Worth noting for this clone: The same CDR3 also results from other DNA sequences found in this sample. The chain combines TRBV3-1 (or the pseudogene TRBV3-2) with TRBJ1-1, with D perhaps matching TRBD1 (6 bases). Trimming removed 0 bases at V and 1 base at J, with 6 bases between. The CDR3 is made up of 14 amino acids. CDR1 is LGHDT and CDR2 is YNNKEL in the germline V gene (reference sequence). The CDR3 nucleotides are TGTGCCAGCAGCCAAGACAGGGGGAACACTGAAGCTTTCTTT. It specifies CASSQDRGNTEAFF.